This entry features one T cell receptor beta chain sequence. Its antigen is undetermined. With 6 bases removed from V and 9 bases from J, the gap between germline ends came to 18 bases. This CDR3 contains 14 residues. CDR1 is MDHEN and CDR2 is SYDVKM in the germline V gene. This entry is derived from a study of T cells in narcolepsy. Study findings and constraints: Autoreactive clone sequences were missing from some blood memory CD4+ repertoires. Healthy controls reportedly lacked the autoreactive clonotypes serially found in patients' blood. Comparing one patient's CSF and blood CD4+ clonotypes highlighted HCRT- and TRIB2-specific autoreactive clonotypes.

Sequencing used immunoSEQ multiplex PCR; TCRdb keeps in-frame clones, though not all of them. The repertoire holds just over 40,000 clones, approximately 90% seen once, with around 1.3% in the top ten. The TCR was taken from a human donor with narcolepsy. The specimen sequenced was CD45RA- memory CD4+ T cells from PBMCs. V is TRBV28 and J is TRBJ1-5; D unclear. The CDR3 loop is CASSAPGLKGPQHF. The CDR3, as DNA: TGTGCCAGCAGCGCCCCTGGGTTAAAGGGGCCCCAGCATTTT.